This entry describes one TCR beta chain. V trimming: 2 bases; J trimming: 2 bases; junction bases outside the gene matches: 5. Germline CDR1 and CDR2: ENHRY and SYGVKD. The CDR3 sequence is 15 residues long. PCR employed 60 Vbeta and 13 Jbeta primers. The protocol was immunoSEQ multiplex PCR, while the TCRdb copy is restricted to in-frame clones and leaves out a portion. Altogether approximately 110,000 clones are present, 75% to 85% being singletons, with the ten largest covering less than 2.5%. This specimen belongs to a study of cytomegalovirus exposure and HLA in healthy donors. The sample was PBMCs. The receptor was derived from a man aged 30 to 45 in good health and CMV-seronegative. The chain recombines TRBV10-3 with TRBJ1-1; TRBD1 agrees at 7 bases. CDR3 loop: CAISEGGTDNTEAFF. The CDR3 DNA is TGTGCCATCAGTGAGGGGGGGACAGACAACACTGAAGCTTTCTTT.